These T cell receptor beta chains were read from a single sample in a study of technical replicates of blood from several donors. Generated by immunoSEQ multiplex PCR, the TCRdb table keeps only in-frame clones and is missing some. The sample consists of roughly 71,000 clones, about 94% of them appearing once. The specimen sequenced was T cells isolated from PBMCs. These receptors all stem from a human donor in good health. Each CDR3 is given with its conserved first and last residue. A D gene is named only where the DNA matches it firmly. The size of a clone is reported for some rows only, either as once, few or many, or as a class for expanded clones.

d_call	clone_size	v_call	j_call	cdr3_aa	cdr3_nt
-	-	TRBV2	TRBJ1-5	CASSGAPIPNQPQHF	TGTGCCAGCAGTGGGGCCCCTATCCCTAATCAGCCCCAGCATTTT
TRBD1	-	TRBV6-1	TRBJ2-7	CASAGTGDYEQYF	TGTGCCAGCGCCGGGACAGGAGACTACGAGCAGTACTTC
TRBD2	-	TRBV5-4	TRBJ2-1	CASSPGLVYNEQFF	TGTGCCAGCAGCCCCGGACTAGTCTACAATGAGCAGTTCTTC
TRBD1	-	TRBV7-6	TRBJ1-5	CASSRGTGYNQPQHF	TGTGCCAGCAGTCGAGGGACAGGCTATAATCAGCCCCAGCATTTT
-	-	TRBV21-1	TRBJ2-1	CASSKTRSGPSTYNEQFF	TGTGCCAGCAGCAAAACGAGGAGCGGGCCTTCTACCTACAATGAGCAGTTCTTC
-	-	TRBV25-1	TRBJ1-3	CASSVLGNSGNTIYF	TGTGCCAGCAGTGTGTTGGGCAACTCTGGAAACACCATATATTTT
-	-	TRBV9	TRBJ1-1	CASSSQGNTEAFF	TGTGCCAGCAGCTCACAGGGGAACACTGAAGCTTTCTTT
-	few	TRBV9	TRBJ2-3	CASSIGGLSADTQYF	TGTGCCAGCTCCATCGGGGGACTCTCCGCAGATACGCAGTATTTT
TRBD2	-	TRBV11-2	TRBJ2-7	CASSFVAGGTYEQYF	TGTGCCAGCAGCTTCGTAGCGGGAGGGACCTACGAGCAGTACTTC
-	-	TRBV6-1	TRBJ2-6	CASSETRLNWSPSGANVLTF	TGTGCCAGCAGTGAGACTCGGCTTAATTGGAGCCCGTCTGGGGCCAACGTCCTGACTTTC
-	once	TRBV9	TRBJ2-7	CASSVESEGKQYF	TGTGCCAGCAGCGTAGAGTCTGAGGGAAAGCAGTACTTC
-	-	TRBV4-3	TRBJ2-6	CASSQGRGSGANVLTF	TGCGCCAGCAGCCAAGGAAGGGGCTCTGGGGCCAACGTCCTGACTTTC
-	-	TRBV7-2	TRBJ1-2	CASSLEFRLTNYGYTF	TGTGCCAGCAGCTTAGAGTTTCGGTTAACCAACTATGGCTACACCTTC
TRBD1	-	TRBV7-8	TRBJ2-7	CASSPAGTAYEQYF	TGTGCCAGCAGTCCCGCCGGGACAGCTTACGAGCAGTACTTC
TRBD1	-	TRBV27	TRBJ1-5	CASTQLGTGNQPQHF	TGTGCCAGCACCCAACTCGGGACAGGTAATCAGCCCCAGCATTTT
TRBD2	-	TRBV5-1	TRBJ2-5	CASSLGLATETQYF	TGCGCCAGCAGCTTGGGACTAGCGACGGAGACCCAGTACTTC
TRBD2	-	TRBV4-2	TRBJ2-1	CASSQAPLAASYNEQFF	TGTGCCAGCAGCCAAGCCCCTCTAGCGGCTTCCTACAATGAGCAGTTCTTC
TRBD2	-	TRBV11-2	TRBJ2-3	CASSLLAGASTDTQYF	TGTGCCAGCAGCTTATTAGCGGGGGCGAGCACAGATACGCAGTATTTT
TRBD2	-	TRBV4-1	TRBJ2-1	CASSPTSGLLYYNEQFF	TGCGCCAGCAGCCCTACTAGCGGATTACTTTACTACAATGAGCAGTTCTTC
-	-	TRBV6-1	TRBJ1-5	CASSEAAGYSNQPQHF	TGTGCCAGCAGTGAAGCTGCAGGGTATAGCAATCAGCCCCAGCATTTT
-	-	TRBV6-5	TRBJ1-5	CASSRDRTGPQHF	TGTGCCAGCAGCCGAGACAGGACGGGGCCCCAGCATTTT
TRBD1	-	TRBV5-6	TRBJ2-1	CASSFWTGADEQFF	TGTGCCAGCAGCTTTTGGACAGGGGCCGATGAGCAGTTCTTC
TRBD1	-	TRBV19	TRBJ2-7	CASSKGQYYEQYF	TGTGCCAGTAGTAAGGGACAGTACTACGAGCAGTACTTC
-	-	TRBV4-1	TRBJ2-5	CASSQLRGETQYF	TGCGCCAGCAGCCAGTTACGGGGGGAGACCCAGTACTTC
-	-	TRBV19	TRBJ1-1	CASSIGANTEAFF	TGTGCCAGTAGTATAGGGGCCAACACTGAAGCTTTCTTT
TRBD2	-	TRBV9	TRBJ2-7	CASSEGLAGAYEQYF	TGTGCCAGCAGCGAGGGACTAGCGGGCGCATACGAGCAGTACTTC
-	few	TRBV27	TRBJ1-2	CASSPDQYGYTF	TGTGCCAGCAGTCCCGATCAGTATGGCTACACCTTC
-	-	TRBV6-1	TRBJ1-5	CASSEEGTGGQPQHF	TGTGCCAGCAGTGAAGAGGGTACGGGGGGTCAGCCCCAGCATTTT
TRBD2	-	TRBV28	TRBJ2-2	CASRLSGRARNTGELFF	TGTGCCAGCAGACTTAGCGGGAGGGCCCGGAACACCGGGGAGCTGTTTTTT
TRBD1	-	TRBV9	TRBJ2-7	CASSAPGQSYEQYF	TGTGCCAGCAGCGCCCCGGGACAGTCCTACGAGCAGTACTTC
-	-	TRBV2	TRBJ2-7	CASSGAPAYEQYF	TGTGCCAGCAGTGGGGCCCCTGCCTACGAGCAGTACTTC
TRBD1	-	TRBV30	TRBJ1-2	CAWSAGTANYGYTF	TGTGCCTGGAGTGCCGGGACAGCTAACTATGGCTACACCTTC
-	-	TRBV23-1	TRBJ2-7	CASSHKSKDSRDEQYF	TGCGCCAGCAGTCATAAAAGTAAGGACAGTAGGGACGAGCAGTACTTC
-	-	TRBV28	TRBJ2-3	CASSPYTDTQYF	TGTGCCAGCAGTCCCTACACAGATACGCAGTATTTT
-	-	TRBV10-3	TRBJ2-6	CAINAEVSGANVLTF	TGTGCCATCAATGCGGAGGTCTCTGGGGCCAACGTCCTGACTTTC
TRBD1	-	TRBV15	TRBJ2-7	CATSRVGQGAYEQYF	TGTGCCACCAGCAGAGTCGGGCAGGGGGCTTACGAGCAGTACTTC
-	once	TRBV28	TRBJ1-5	CASSLFGWGDSNQPQHF	TGTGCCAGCAGTTTATTTGGTTGGGGGGATAGCAATCAGCCCCAGCATTTT
TRBD2	once	TRBV9	TRBJ2-3	CASSLGAGASTDTQYF	TGTGCCAGCAGCCTTGGGGCGGGAGCTAGCACAGATACGCAGTATTTT
TRBD1	-	TRBV6-5	TRBJ2-7	CASRQGQGGSYEQYF	TGTGCCAGCAGACAGGGACAGGGGGGATCCTACGAGCAGTACTTC
TRBD1	-	TRBV5-4	TRBJ1-2	CASSSGGGLNYGYTF	TGTGCCAGCAGCTCAGGGGGCGGACTTAACTATGGCTACACCTTC